One and the same sample provided the 8 T cell receptor beta chains below, sequenced in a study of beta chain features in type 1 diabetes. Expressed TCRB transcripts were sequenced, since all the RNA that had been isolated was reverse transcribed. TCRdb's copy holds only in-frame clones and misses some; the assay was immunoSEQ multiplex PCR. The profile shows 150,000 or so clones, about 44% of them singletons. Source material: Tregs from blood. These receptors all come from a man in his late teens or twenties in good health.

This clone occurred a few times. The rearrangement uses TRBV6-1 and TRBJ1-1, with 9 bases fitting TRBD1. Germline V CDR1 and CDR2: MNHNS, SASEGT. The CDR3 is 14 residues long. V dropped 6 bases and J dropped 3; count of bases not matched to a gene: 5. The CDR3 coding sequence is TGTGCCAGCAGAAGACAGGGGGACGACACTGAAGCTTTCTTT. It specifies CASRRQGDDTEAFF.

The chain carries TRBV7-3 and TRBJ1-6; TRBD1 aligns across 7 bases. The CDR3 sequence is 14 residues long. Germline V gene data show CDR1 as SGHTA and CDR2 as FQGTGA. Unmatched junction bases numbered 5, after V lost 5 bases and J lost 7 bases. For the CDR3, the DNA is TGTGCCAGCAGCCGACAGGGAACGAATTCACCCCTCCACTTT. Translating it yields CASSRQGTNSPLHF.

The chain combines TRBV18 with TRBJ2-7, with no clear D. Per the germline V gene, CDR1 is KGHSH and CDR2 is LQKENI. This CDR3 is 14 amino acids long. The V gene lost 3 bases and the J gene lost 1 base, with 10 bases spanning the gap. CDR3 bases: TGTGCCAGCTCACCCCCATCGGTTTCCTACGAGCAGTACTTC. Translating it yields CASSPPSVSYEQYF.

The chain combines TRBV4-2 with TRBJ1-6; D ambiguous. The CDR3 length is 14 residues. The V and J ends lost 3 bases and 4 bases respectively, with 7 bases between them. In germline, CDR1 is LGHNA, CDR2 YNFKEQ. The CDR3 region is CASSQYSYNSPLHF. The CDR3 DNA sequence: TGTGCCAGCAGCCAGTACAGTTATAATTCACCCCTCCACTTT.

This rearrangement joins TRBV19 to TRBJ2-1; 10 bases are shared with TRBD2. CDR3 length: 18 amino acids. Trimming removed 3 bases from V and 1 base from J; junction bases left unmatched: 9. The V gene's germline CDR1 is LNHDA and CDR2 SQIVND (reference sequence). The CDR3 is CASSIGLAGVPSYNEQFF. The CDR3 DNA reads TGTGCCAGTAGTATCGGGCTAGCGGGAGTCCCGTCCTACAATGAGCAGTTCTTC.

This rearrangement joins TRBV7-9 to TRBJ1-4; D gene ambiguous. This CDR3 is built from 16 residues. Trimming left V 5 bases short and J 6 bases short, with 19 bases between. The germline gives CDR1 SEHNR, CDR2 FQNEAQ (reference sequence). CDR3 in DNA: TGTGCCAGCAGCCCGAGACCCGTGGCGCGGCATGAAAAACTGTTTTTT. Residues: CASSPRPVARHEKLFF.

The V gene is TRBV7-8, the J gene TRBJ1-5; D is perhaps TRBD1 (5 bases). The CDR3 extends over 16 amino acids. Germline V lookup: CDR1 SGHVS, CDR2 FQNEAQ. V shed 5 bases and J shed 4 bases, with 18 bases lying between them. Here the CDR3 DNA reads TGTGCCAGCAGCCGTGGGGGAGGGAGAGCGAATCAGCCCCAGCATTTT. It is translated as CASSRGGGRANQPQHF.

In this sample, this clone turned up once. The chain combines TRBV6-1 with TRBJ2-6; D gene uncertain. The germline V gene encodes CDR1 MNHNS and CDR2 SASEGT. V lost 2 bases and J lost 4, with 6 bases in between. CDR3 length: 14 amino acids. CDR3 protein: CASSEPRGANVLTF. The CDR3 DNA reads TGTGCCAGCAGTGAACCTAGAGGGGCCAACGTCCTGACTTTC.